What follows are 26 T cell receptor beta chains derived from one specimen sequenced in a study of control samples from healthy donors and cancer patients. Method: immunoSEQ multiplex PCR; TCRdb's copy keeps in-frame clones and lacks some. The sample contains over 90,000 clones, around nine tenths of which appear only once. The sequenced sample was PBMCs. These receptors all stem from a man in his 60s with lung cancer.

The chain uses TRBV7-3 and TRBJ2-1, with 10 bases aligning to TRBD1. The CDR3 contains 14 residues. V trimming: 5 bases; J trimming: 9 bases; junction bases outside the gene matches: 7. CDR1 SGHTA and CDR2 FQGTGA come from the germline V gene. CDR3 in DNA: TGTGCCAGCAGCCCGGGACAGGGGAGCATTGAGCAGTTCTTC. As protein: CASSPGQGSIEQFF. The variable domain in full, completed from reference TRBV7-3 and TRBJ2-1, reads GAGVSQTPSNKVTEKGKYVELRCDPISGHTALYWYRQSLGQGPEFLIYFQGTGAADDSGLPNDRFFAVRPEGSVSTLKIQRTERGDSAVYLCASSPGQGSIEQFFGPGTRLTVL.

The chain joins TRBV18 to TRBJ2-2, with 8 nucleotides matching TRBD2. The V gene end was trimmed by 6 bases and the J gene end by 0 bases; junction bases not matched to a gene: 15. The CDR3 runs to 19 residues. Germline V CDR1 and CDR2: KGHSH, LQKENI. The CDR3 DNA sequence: TGTGCCAGCTCCTTTCGGGGGCTAGCGGGTACCTCGAACACCGGGGAGCTGTTTTTT. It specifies CASSFRGLAGTSNTGELFF.

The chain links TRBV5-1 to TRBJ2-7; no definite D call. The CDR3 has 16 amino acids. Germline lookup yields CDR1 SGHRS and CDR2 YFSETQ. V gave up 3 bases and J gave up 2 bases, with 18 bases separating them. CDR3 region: CASSSNIEDAPYEQYV. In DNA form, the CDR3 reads TGCGCCAGCAGCTCCAACATCGAGGACGCGCCCTACGAGCAGTACGTC.

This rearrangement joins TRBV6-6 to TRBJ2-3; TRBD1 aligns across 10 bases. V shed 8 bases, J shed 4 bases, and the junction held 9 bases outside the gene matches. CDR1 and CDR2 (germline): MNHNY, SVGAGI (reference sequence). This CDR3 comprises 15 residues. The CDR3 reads CASRPGTGESDTQYF. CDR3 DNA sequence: TGTGCCAGCCGGCCCGGGACAGGGGAATCAGATACGCAGTATTTT.

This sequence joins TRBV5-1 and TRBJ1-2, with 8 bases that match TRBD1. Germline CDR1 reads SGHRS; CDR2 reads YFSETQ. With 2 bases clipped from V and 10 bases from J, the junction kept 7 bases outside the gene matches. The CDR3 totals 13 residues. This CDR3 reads CASSFPGTGSYTF. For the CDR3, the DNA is TGCGCCAGCAGCTTTCCCGGGACAGGCTCCTACACCTTC. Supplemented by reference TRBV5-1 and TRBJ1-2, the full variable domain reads KAGVTQTPRYLIKTRGQQVTLSCSPISGHRSVSWYQQTPGQGLQFLFEYFSETQRNKGNFPGRFSGRQFSNSRSEMNVSTLELGDSALYLCASSFPGTGSYTFGSGTRLTVV.

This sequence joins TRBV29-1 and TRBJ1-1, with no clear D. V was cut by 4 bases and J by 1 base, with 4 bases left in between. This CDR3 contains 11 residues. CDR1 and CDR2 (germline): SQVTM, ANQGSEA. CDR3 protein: CSVATNTEAFF. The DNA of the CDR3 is TGCAGCGTTGCAACGAACACTGAAGCTTTCTTT.

The CDR3: CATAGTATLGTEAFF. The CDR3 DNA reads as TGTGCCACCGCCGGGACAGCTACCTTGGGGACTGAAGCTTTCTTT. V and J are TRBV10-3 and TRBJ1-1; the match to TRBD1 covers 7 bases. The CDR3 is made up of 15 amino acids. Germline lookup yields CDR1 ENHRY and CDR2 SYGVKD. V lost 10 bases and J lost 5; bases outside the gene matches: 16.

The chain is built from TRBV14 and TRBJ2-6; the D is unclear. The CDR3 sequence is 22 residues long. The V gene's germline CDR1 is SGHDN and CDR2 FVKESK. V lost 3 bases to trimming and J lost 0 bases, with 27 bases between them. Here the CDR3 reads CASSQIAFYVRDESSGANVLTF. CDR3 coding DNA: TGTGCCAGCAGCCAGATTGCTTTTTACGTTAGGGATGAAAGCTCTGGGGCCAACGTCCTGACTTTC.

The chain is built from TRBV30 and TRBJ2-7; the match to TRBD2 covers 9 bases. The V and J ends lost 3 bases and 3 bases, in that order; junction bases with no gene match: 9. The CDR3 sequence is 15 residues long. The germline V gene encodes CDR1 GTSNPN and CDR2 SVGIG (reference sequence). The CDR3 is CAWRGRGSGGYEQYF. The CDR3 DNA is TGTGCCTGGAGGGGGAGGGGTAGCGGGGGCTACGAGCAGTACTTC.

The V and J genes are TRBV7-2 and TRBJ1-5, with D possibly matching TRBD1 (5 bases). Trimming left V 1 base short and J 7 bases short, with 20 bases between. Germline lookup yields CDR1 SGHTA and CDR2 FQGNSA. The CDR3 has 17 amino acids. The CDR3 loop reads CASSLERAGHRRQPQHF. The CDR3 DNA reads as TGTGCCAGCAGCTTAGAAAGGGCGGGGCATCGGCGACAGCCCCAGCATTTT.

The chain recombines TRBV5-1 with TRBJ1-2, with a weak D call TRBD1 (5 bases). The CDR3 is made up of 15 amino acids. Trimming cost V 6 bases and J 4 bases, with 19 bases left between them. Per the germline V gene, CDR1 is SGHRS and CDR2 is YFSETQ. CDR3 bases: TGCGCCAGCACCCTAGAGGGGCACAGAGCCTATGGCTACACCTTC. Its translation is CASTLEGHRAYGYTF. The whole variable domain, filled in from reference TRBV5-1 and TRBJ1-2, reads KAGVTQTPRYLIKTRGQQVTLSCSPISGHRSVSWYQQTPGQGLQFLFEYFSETQRNKGNFPGRFSGRQFSNSRSEMNVSTLELGDSALYLCASTLEGHRAYGYTFGSGTRLTVV.

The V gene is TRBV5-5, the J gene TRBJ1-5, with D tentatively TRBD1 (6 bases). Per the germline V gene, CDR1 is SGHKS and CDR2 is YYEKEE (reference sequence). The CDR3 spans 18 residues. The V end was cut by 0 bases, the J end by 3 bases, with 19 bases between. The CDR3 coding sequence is TGTGCCAGCAGCTTGGGGCGAGTGGTGGGGGCGCCCAATCAGCCCCAGCATTTT. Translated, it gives CASSLGRVVGAPNQPQHF.

CDR3 nucleotide sequence: TGTGCCAGCAGCCAAGAGACAGGGTTTTACGCAGATACGCAGTATTTT. Translating gives CASSQETGFYADTQYF. This chain links TRBV3-1 (or the pseudogene TRBV3-2) with TRBJ2-3; 7 positions match TRBD1. The V segment lost 0 bases and the J segment 4 bases; nucleotides outside the gene matches: 7. The CDR3 sequence is 16 residues long. Germline CDR1 is LGHDT and CDR2 is YNNKEL (reference sequence).

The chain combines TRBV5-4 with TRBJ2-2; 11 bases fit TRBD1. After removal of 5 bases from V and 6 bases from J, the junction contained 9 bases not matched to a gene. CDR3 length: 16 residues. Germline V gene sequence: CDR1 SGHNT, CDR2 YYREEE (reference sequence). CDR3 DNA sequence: TGTGCCAGCAGTCTCCGGGACAGGGGGGTGGCCGGGGAGCTGTTTTTT. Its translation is CASSLRDRGVAGELFF.

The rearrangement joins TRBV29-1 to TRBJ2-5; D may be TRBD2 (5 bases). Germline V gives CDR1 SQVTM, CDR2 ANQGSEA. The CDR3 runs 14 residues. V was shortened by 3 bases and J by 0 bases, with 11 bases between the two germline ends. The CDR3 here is CSVDDGLYQETQYF. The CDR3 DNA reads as TGCAGCGTTGACGATGGACTGTACCAAGAGACCCAGTACTTC.

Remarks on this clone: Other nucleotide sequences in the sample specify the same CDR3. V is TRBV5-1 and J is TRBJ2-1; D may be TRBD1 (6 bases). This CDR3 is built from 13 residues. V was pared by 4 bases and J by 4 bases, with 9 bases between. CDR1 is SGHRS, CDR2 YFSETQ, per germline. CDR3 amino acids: CASSLDSYNEQFF. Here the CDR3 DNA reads TGCGCCAGCAGCCTGGACAGTTACAATGAGCAGTTCTTC.

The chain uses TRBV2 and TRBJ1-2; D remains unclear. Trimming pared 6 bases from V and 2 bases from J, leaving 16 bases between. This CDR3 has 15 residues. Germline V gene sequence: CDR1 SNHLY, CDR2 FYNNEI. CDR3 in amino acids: CASRKNSGRNYGYTF. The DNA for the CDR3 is TGTGCCAGCAGAAAAAATTCCGGGCGCAACTATGGCTACACCTTC.

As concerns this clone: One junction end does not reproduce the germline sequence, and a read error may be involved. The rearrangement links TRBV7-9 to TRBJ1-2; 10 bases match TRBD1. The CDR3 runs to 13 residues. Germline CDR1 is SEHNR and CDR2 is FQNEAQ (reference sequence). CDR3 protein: CVSSPGQGVGYTF. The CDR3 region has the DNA TGTGTCAGCAGTCCAGGACAGGGGGTTGGCTACACCTTC. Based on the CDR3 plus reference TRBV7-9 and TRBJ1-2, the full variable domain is DTGVSQNPRHKITKRGQNVTFRCDPISEHNRLYWYRQTLGQGPEFLTYFQNEAQLEKSRLLSDRFSAERPKGSFSTLEIQRTEQGDSAMYLCVSSPGQGVGYTFGSGTRLTVV.

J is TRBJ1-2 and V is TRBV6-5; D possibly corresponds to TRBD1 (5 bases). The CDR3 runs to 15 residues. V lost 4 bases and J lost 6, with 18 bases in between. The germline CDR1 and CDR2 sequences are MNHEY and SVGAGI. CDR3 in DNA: TGTGCCAGCAGTTCGACAAATTTGGGACGAAATGGCTACACCTTC. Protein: CASSSTNLGRNGYTF.

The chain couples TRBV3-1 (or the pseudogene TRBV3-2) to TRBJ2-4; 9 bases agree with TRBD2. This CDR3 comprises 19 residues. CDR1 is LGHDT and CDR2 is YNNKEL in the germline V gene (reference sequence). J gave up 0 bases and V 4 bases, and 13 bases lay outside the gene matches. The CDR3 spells CASSLKPPSGVLAKNIQYF. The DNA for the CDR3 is TGTGCCAGCAGCCTAAAGCCGCCTAGCGGGGTTTTAGCCAAAAACATTCAGTACTTC.

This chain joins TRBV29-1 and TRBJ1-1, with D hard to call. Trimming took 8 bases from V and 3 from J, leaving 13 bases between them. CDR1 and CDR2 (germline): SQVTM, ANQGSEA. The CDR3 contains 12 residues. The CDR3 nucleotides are TGCAGCACGAGCTACGGGGACACTGAAGCTTTCTTT. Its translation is CSTSYGDTEAFF.

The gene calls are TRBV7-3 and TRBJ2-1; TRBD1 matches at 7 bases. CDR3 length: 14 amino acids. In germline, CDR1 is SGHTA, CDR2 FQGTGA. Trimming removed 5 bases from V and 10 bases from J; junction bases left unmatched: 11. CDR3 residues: CASSLNGDSKEQFF. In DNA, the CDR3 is TGTGCCAGCAGCCTAAACGGGGACAGCAAGGAGCAGTTCTTC.

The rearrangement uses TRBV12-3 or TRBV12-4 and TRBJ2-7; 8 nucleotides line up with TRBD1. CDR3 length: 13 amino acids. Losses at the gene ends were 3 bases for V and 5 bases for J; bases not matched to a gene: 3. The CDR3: CASSFTGGNEQYV. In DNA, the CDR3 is TGTGCCAGCAGTTTCACAGGGGGGAACGAGCAGTACGTC.

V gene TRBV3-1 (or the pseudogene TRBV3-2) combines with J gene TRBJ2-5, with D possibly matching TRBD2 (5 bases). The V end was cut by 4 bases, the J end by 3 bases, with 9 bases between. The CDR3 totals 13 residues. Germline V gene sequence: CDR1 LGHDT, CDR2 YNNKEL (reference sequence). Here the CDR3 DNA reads TGTGCCAGCAGCCGGAACGGGGAAGAGACCCAGTACTTC. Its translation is CASSRNGEETQYF.

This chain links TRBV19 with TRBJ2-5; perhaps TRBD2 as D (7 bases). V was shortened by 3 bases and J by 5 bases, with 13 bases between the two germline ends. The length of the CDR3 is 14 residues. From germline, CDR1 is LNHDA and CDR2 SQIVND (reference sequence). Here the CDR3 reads CASSMGGAVETQYF. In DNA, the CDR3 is TGTGCCAGTAGTATGGGGGGGGCTGTGGAGACCCAGTACTTC.

Written as DNA, the CDR3 is TGTGCCAGCAGCTTAGGGGGCGAAAATGGCTACACCTTC. Its protein is CASSLGGENGYTF. J is TRBJ1-2 and V is TRBV5-4, with 7 nucleotides matching TRBD1. Trimming cost V 2 bases and J 6 bases; bases outside gene matches: 4. This CDR3 spans 13 amino acids. Per the germline V gene, CDR1 is SGHNT and CDR2 is YYREEE (reference sequence).